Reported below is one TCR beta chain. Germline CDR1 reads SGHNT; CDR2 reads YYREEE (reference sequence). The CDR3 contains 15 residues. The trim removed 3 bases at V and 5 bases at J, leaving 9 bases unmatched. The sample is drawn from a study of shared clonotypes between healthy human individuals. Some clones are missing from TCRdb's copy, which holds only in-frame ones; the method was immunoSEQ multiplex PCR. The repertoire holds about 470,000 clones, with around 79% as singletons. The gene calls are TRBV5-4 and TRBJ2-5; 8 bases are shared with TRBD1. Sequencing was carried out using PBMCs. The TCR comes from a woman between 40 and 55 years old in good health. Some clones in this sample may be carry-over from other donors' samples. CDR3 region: CASSSPGQDWETQYF. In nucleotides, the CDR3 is TGTGCCAGCAGCTCTCCGGGACAGGACTGGGAGACCCAGTACTTC.